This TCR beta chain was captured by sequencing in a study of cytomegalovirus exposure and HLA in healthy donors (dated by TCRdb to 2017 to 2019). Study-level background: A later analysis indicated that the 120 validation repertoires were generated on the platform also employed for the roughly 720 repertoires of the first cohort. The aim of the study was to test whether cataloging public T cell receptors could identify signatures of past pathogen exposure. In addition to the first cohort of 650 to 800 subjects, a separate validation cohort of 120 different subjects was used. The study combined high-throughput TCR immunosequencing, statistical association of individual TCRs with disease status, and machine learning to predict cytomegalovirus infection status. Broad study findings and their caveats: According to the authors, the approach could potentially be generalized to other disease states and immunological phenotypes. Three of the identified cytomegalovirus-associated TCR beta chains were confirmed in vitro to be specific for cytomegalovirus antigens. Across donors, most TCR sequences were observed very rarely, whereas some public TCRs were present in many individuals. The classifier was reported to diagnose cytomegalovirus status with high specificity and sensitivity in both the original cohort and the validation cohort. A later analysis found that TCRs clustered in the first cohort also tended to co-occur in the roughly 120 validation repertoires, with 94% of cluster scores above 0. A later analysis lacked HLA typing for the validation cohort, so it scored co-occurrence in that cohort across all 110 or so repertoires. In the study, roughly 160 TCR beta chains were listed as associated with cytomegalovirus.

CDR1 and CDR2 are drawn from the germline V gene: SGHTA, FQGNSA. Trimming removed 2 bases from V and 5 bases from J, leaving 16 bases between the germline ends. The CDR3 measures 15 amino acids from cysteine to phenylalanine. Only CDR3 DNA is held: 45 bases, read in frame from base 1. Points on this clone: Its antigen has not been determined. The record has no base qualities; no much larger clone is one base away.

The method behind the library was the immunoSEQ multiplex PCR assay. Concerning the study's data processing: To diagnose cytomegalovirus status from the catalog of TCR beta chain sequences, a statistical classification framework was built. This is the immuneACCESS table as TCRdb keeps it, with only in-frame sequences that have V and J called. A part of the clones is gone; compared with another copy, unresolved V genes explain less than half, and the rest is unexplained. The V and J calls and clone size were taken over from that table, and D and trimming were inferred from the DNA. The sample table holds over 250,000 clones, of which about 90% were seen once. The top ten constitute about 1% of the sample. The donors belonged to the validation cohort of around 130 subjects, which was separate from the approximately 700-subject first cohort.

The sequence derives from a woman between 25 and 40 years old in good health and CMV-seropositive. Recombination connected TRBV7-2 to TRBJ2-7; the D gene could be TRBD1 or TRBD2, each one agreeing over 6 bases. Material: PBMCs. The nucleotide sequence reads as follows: TGTGCCAGCAGCTTAAGGGGGGAGACGGGGCACGAGCAGTACTTC. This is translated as CASSLRGETGHEQYF.